Shown below are 8 T cell receptor beta chains from a single sample sequenced in a study of blood T cell repertoires in COVID-19. The assay was immunoSEQ multiplex PCR, and TCRdb's table has in-frame clones only and misses some. The sample contains about 44,000 clones, roughly 73% of which appear only once. Input material: peripheral blood. The receptors stem from an elderly man with acute or convalescent COVID-19.

This clone showed up just once. The genes are TRBV6-5 and TRBJ1-2; 8 nucleotides align to TRBD1. The germline V gene encodes CDR1 MNHEY and CDR2 SVGAGI. There are 12 residues in the CDR3. V lost 4 bases to trimming and J lost 8 bases; unmatched junction nucleotides: 3. CDR3 sequence reads: CASSFRTGGYTF. The CDR3 DNA is TGTGCCAGCAGTTTTAGGACAGGGGGCTACACCTTC.

J is TRBJ1-2 and V is TRBV6-5; 7 nucleotides align to TRBD1. Trimming took 5 bases from V and 0 from J; bases not matched to a gene: 3. CDR1 is MNHEY, CDR2 SVGAGI, per germline. CDR3 size: 14 residues. The CDR3 coding sequence is TGTGCCAGCAGTCGGGACAGAGCTAACTATGGCTACACCTTC. The encoded protein is CASSRDRANYGYTF.

The chain links TRBV4-1 to TRBJ2-7, with 9 positions matching TRBD1. V shed 2 bases and J 2 bases; nucleotides not matched to a gene: 7. CDR3 length equals 16 residues. Germline values: CDR1 MGHRA, CDR2 YSYEKL. The DNA of the CDR3 is TGCGCCAGCAGCCAACCTACAGGGGGCCTTGCCTACGAGCAGTACTTC. It translates to CASSQPTGGLAYEQYF.

This clone was recorded a few times. This rearrangement joins TRBV19 to TRBJ1-5; D gene uncertain. This CDR3 spans 18 amino acids. V lost 1 base to trimming and J lost 0 bases, with 16 bases between them. Germline V gene sequence: CDR1 LNHDA, CDR2 SQIVND (reference sequence). CDR3 region: CASSIVKAYGVSNQPQHF. The CDR3 DNA reads TGTGCCAGTAGTATAGTAAAGGCCTACGGGGTTAGCAATCAGCCCCAGCATTTT. The full variable domain, completed using reference TRBV19 and TRBJ1-5, is DGGITQSPKYLFRKEGQNVTLSCEQNLNHDAMYWYRQDPGQGLRLIYYSQIVNDFQKGDIAEGYSVSREKKESFPLTVTSAQKNPTAFYLCASSIVKAYGVSNQPQHFGDGTRLSIL.

The chain employs TRBV18 and TRBJ1-6, with 8 bases that match TRBD1. The CDR3 covers 16 residues. The germline CDR1 and CDR2 sequences are KGHSH and LQKENI. J was trimmed by 7 bases and V by 0 bases; bases with no gene match: 5. The CDR3 nucleotides read TGTGCCAGCTCACCACCGGGCAGGGGGCAAAATTCACCCCTCCACTTT. The encoded protein is CASSPPGRGQNSPLHF.

V and J are TRBV28 and TRBJ2-2, with a weak D call TRBD2 (5 bases). Trimming pared 10 bases from V and 5 bases from J, leaving 17 bases between. Germline V CDR1 and CDR2: MDHEN, SYDVKM. The CDR3 loop spans 14 amino acids. CDR3 amino acids: CAIVGSVGTGELFF. The DNA of the CDR3 is TGTGCCATTGTAGGGAGCGTTGGGACCGGGGAGCTGTTTTTT. Drawing the rest from reference TRBV28 and TRBJ2-2, the complete variable domain is DVKVTQSSRYLVKRTGEKVFLECVQDMDHENMFWYRQDPGLGLRLIYFSYDVKMKEKGDIPEGYSVSREKKERFSLILESASTNQTSMYLCAIVGSVGTGELFFGEGSRLTVL.

This clone was seen a few times. The chain recombines TRBV11-2 with TRBJ2-7; D unclear. This CDR3 contains 13 residues. Germline CDR1 reads SGHAT; CDR2 reads FQNNGV. V was trimmed by 0 bases and J by 1 base, leaving 4 bases between them. As DNA, the CDR3 is TGTGCCAGCAGCTTAGATTCGTCCTACGAGCAGTACTTC. Translated: CASSLDSSYEQYF.

The chain links TRBV7-2 to TRBJ2-3, with 8 positions matching TRBD1. Germline V lookup: CDR1 SGHTA, CDR2 FQGNSA. V lost 1 base and J lost 2; bases outside the gene matches: 8. The CDR3 is made up of 17 amino acids. In nucleotides, the CDR3 is TGTGCCAGCAGCTTAGTAGGGACAGGTTCCTCCACAGATACGCAGTATTTT. Translation gives CASSLVGTGSSTDTQYF.